This TCR beta chain stems from a study of technical replicates of blood from a handful of donors. TCRdb's table, derived via immunoSEQ multiplex PCR, lists solely in-frame clones and lacks some. The sample has around 79,000 clones, approximately 92% seen once; the top ten hold over 0.35%. CDR1 SGHVS and CDR2 FNYEAQ come from the germline V gene. The V and J ends lost 10 bases and 3 bases respectively, with 15 bases between them. The CDR3 length is 14 residues. Sequenced material: T cells isolated from PBMCs. This chain connects TRBV7-6 to TRBJ2-2; the D is unclear. This receptor was obtained from a human donor in good health. Some clones in this sample may be carry-over from other donors' samples. The CDR3 region is CAIRSGPYTGELFF. DNA for the CDR3: TGTGCCATCCGTAGTGGGCCGTACACCGGGGAGCTGTTTTTT.